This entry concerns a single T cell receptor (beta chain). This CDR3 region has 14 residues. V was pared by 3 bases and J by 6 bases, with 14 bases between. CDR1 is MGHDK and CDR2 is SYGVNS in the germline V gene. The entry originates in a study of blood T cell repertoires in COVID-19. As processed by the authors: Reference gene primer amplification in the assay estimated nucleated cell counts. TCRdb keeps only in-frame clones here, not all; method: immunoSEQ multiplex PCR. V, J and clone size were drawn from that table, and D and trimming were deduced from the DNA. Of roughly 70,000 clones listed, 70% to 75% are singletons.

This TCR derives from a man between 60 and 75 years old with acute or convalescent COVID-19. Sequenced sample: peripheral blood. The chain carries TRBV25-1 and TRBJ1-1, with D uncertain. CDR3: CASSDLSGYAEAFF. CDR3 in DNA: TGTGCCAGCAGTGACTTGTCGGGTTACGCTGAAGCTTTCTTT.